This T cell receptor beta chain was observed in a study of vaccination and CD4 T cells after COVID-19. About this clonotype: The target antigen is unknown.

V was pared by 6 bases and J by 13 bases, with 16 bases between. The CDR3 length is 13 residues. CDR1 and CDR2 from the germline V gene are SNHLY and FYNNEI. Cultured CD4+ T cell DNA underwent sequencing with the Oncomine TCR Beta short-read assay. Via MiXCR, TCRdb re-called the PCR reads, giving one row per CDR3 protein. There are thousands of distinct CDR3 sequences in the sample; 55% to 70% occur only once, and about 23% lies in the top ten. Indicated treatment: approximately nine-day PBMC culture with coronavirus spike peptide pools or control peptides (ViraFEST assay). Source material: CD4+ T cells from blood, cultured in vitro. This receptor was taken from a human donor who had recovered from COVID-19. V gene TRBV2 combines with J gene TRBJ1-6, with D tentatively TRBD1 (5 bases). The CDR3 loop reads CASSAITRGPLHF. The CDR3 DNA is TGTGCCAGCAGCGCGATCACGAGGGGTCCCCTCCACTTT.